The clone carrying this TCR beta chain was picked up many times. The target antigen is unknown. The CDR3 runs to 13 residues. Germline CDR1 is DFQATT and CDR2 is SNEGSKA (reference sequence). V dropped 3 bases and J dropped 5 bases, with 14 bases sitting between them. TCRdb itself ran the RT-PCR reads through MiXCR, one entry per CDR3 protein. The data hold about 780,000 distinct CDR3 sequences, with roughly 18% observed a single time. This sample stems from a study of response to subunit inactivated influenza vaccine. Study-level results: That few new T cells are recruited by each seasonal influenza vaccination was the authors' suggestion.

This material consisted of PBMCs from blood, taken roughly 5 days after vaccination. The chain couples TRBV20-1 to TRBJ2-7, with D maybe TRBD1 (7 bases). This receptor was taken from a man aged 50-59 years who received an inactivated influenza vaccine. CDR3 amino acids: CSASAGQWDEQYF. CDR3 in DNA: TGCAGTGCTAGTGCGGGACAGTGGGACGAGCAGTACTTC.